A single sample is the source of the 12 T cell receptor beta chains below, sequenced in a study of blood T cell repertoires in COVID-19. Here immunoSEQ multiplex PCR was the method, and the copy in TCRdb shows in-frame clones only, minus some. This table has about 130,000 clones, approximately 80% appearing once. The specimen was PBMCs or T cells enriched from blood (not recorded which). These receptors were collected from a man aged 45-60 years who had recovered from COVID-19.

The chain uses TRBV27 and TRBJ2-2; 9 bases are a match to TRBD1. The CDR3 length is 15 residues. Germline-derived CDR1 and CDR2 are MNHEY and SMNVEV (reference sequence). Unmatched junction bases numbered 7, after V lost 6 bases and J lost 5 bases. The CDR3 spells CASRSTGGGTGELFF. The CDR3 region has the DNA TGTGCCAGCAGGAGCACAGGGGGCGGAACCGGGGAGCTGTTTTTT.

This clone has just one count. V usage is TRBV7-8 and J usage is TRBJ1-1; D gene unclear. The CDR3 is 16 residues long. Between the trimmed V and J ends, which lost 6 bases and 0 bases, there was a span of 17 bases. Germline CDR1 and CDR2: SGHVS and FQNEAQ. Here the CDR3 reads CASREGPSGMNTEAFF. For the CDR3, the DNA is TGTGCCAGCAGAGAAGGGCCCAGCGGGATGAACACTGAAGCTTTCTTT.

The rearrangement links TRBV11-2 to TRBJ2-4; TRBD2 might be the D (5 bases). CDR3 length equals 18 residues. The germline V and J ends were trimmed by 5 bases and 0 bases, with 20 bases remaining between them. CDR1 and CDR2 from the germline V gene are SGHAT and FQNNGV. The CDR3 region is CASSPGGVFRVAKNIQYF. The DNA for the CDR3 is TGTGCCAGCAGCCCAGGAGGAGTTTTCAGAGTAGCCAAAAACATTCAGTACTTC.

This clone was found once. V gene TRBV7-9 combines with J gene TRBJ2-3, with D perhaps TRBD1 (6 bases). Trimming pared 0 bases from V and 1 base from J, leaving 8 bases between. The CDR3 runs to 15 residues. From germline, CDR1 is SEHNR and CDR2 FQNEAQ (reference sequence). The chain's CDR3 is CASSLAGARTDTQYF. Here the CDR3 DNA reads TGTGCCAGCAGCTTAGCGGGGGCCCGCACAGATACGCAGTATTTT.

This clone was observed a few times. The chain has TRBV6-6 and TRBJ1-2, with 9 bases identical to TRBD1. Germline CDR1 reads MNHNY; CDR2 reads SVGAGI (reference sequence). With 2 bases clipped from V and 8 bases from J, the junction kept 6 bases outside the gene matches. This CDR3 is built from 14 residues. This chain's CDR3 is CASSYPGQGGGYTF. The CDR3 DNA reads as TGTGCCAGCAGTTACCCGGGACAGGGAGGCGGCTACACCTTC.

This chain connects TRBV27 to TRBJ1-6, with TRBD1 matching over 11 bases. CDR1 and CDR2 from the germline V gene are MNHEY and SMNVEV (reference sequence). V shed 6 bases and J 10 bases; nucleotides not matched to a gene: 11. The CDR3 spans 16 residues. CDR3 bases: TGTGCCAGCAGGCCCTCTGGACAGGGGGCAAGGTCACCCCTCCACTTT. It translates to CASRPSGQGARSPLHF.

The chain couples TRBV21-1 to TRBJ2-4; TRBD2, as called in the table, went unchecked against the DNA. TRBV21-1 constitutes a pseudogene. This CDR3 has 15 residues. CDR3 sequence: CASSMEGGYKNIQYF. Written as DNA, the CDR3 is TGTGCCAGCAGCATGGAGGGTGGCTACAAAAACATTCAGTACTTC.

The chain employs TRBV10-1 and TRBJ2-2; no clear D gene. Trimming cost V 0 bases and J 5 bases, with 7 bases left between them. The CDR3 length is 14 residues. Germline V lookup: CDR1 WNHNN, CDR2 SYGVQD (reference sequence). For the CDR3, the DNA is TGCGCCAGCAGTGAGTCGAGCGTTACCGGGGAGCTGTTTTTT. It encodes CASSESSVTGELFF.

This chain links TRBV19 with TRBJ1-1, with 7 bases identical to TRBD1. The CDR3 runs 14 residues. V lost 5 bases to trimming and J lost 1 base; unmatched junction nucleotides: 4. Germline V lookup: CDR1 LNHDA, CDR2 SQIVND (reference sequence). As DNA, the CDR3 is TGTGCCAGTAGTCAGGACAGGTCGAACACTGAAGCTTTCTTT. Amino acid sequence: CASSQDRSNTEAFF.

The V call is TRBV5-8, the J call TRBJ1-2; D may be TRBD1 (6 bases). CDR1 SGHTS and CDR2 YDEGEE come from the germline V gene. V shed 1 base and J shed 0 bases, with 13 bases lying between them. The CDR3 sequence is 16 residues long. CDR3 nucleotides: TGTGCCAGCAGCTTGTTATCAGGGGTTTCTAACTATGGCTACACCTTC. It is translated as CASSLLSGVSNYGYTF. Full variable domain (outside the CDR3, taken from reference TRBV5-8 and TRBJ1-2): EAGVTQSPTHLIKTRGQQATLRCSPISGHTSVYWYQQALGLGLQFLLWYDEGEERNRGNFPPRFSGRQFPNYSSELNVNALELEDSALYLCASSLLSGVSNYGYTFGSGTRLTVV.

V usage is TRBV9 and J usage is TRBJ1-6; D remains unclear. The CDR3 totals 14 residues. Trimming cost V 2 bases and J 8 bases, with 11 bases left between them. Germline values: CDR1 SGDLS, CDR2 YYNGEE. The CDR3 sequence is CASSVQSQDSPLHF. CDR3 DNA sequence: TGTGCCAGCAGCGTCCAGTCCCAGGATTCACCCCTCCACTTT.

The chain's CDR3 is CASSLSIRGGGFYGYTF. The CDR3 nucleotides are TGTGCCAGCAGTTTATCGATACGGGGGGGAGGTTTCTATGGCTACACCTTC. The V call is TRBV27, the J call TRBJ1-2, with D perhaps TRBD1 (5 bases). CDR1 MNHEY and CDR2 SMNVEV come from the germline V gene (reference sequence). Trimming left V 0 bases short and J 4 bases short, with 18 bases between. The CDR3 is 17 residues long.